Listed below are T cell receptor beta chains from one sample, sequenced in a study of shared clonotypes between healthy human individuals. Clones were sequenced by immunoSEQ multiplex PCR, and TCRdb holds only the in-frame ones, with some missing. The profile shows about 1.9 million clones, 90% to 95% of them singletons. Sequencing input: naive CD8+ T cells from PBMCs. The receptor source for this set is a man in his late teens or twenties in good health. Some clones in this sample may be carry-over from other donors' samples. Both conserved end residues are part of each CDR3. The D gene is left open where the match is weak. Some rows have no size entry. The others give once, few or many, or a class for an expanded clone.

>TRBJ2-5|once|-|17|TRBV5-1
TGCGCCAGCAGCCATACCACAAGGGCCCCAGGGTCGGAGACCCAGTACTTC
CASSHTTRAPGSETQYF
>TRBJ2-7|-|-|17|TRBV4-1
TGCGCCAGCAGCCAAGGTCGCACGGGTCTAGCAGGCTACGAGCAGTACTTC
CASSQGRTGLAGYEQYF
>TRBJ2-4|-|-|15|TRBV7-8
TGTGCCAGCAGCTCCCCAAACTTCGGCAAAAACATTCAGTACTTC
CASSSPNFGKNIQYF
>TRBJ2-7|once|TRBD1|14|TRBV6-1
TGTGCCAGCAGTCTCCAGGGACAGCTCTACGAGCAGTACTTC
CASSLQGQLYEQYF
>TRBJ2-1|-|-|14|TRBV27
TGTGCCAGCAGTTTATCGAGGGCATACAATGAGCAGTTCTTC
CASSLSRAYNEQFF
>TRBJ2-1|-|-|14|TRBV29-1
TGCAGCGTTGAACTTGTCGCGGCCTACAATGAGCAGTTCTTC
CSVELVAAYNEQFF
>TRBJ2-3|-|-|19|TRBV21-1
TGTGCCAGCAGCAAACCGGCCGGACAGGGGGTTCCTATCACAGATACGCAGTATTTT
CASSKPAGQGVPITDTQYF
>TRBJ2-6|-|-|10|TRBV21-1
TGTGCCGTCCCATCGGACGTCCTGACTTTC
CAVPSDVLTF
>TRBJ2-7|-|TRBD2|15|TRBV13
TGTGCCAGCAGCCGGCTAGCGGGAGAACTCTACGAGCAGTACTTC
CASSRLAGELYEQYF
>TRBJ1-2|-|-|15|TRBV9
TGTGCCAGCCGCGCGGGGGCGGCCCGGGAATATGGCTACACCTTC
CASRAGAAREYGYTF
>TRBJ1-2|-|TRBD1|16|TRBV10-3
TGTGCCATCAGTGCCGGGACAGGCGTTCGCGGCTATGGCTACACCTTC
CAISAGTGVRGYGYTF
>TRBJ1-5|-|-|14|TRBV28
TGTGCCAGCAGTCCGGACTTCAGCAATCAGCCCCAGCATTTT
CASSPDFSNQPQHF
>TRBJ1-3|-|-|14|TRBV6-5
TGTGCCAGCAGGCCCGCCTACTCTGGAAACACCATATATTTT
CASRPAYSGNTIYF
>TRBJ2-5|-|-|11|TRBV27
TGTGCCAGCAGTGGGGGAGAGACCCAGTACTTC
CASSGGETQYF
>TRBJ2-7|-|-|12|TRBV7-9
TGTGCCAGCAGCTGGCAGGGCGGCGAGCAGTACTTC
CASSWQGGEQYF